This TCR beta chain appears in the sequencing data of a study of PD-L1 blockade in urothelial cancer. The CDR3 is 17 residues long. Germline V gives CDR1 SGHTA, CDR2 FQGTGA. V dropped 4 bases and J dropped 2 bases, with 19 bases sitting between them. This clone has a single count. Specified time point: pretreatment peripheral blood. Sequencing used immunoSEQ multiplex PCR; TCRdb keeps in-frame clones, though not all of them. The sample has around 79,000 clones, around four fifths seen once. This chain connects TRBV7-3 to TRBJ2-3, with TRBD1 as a possible D gene (6 bases). The clonotype originates from a man between 40 and 49 years old with urothelial cancer. This material consisted of PBMCs, taken around atezolizumab (anti-PD-L1) treatment. This CDR3 reads CASSSVAGVGTTDTQYF. The CDR3 DNA is TGTGCCAGCAGCTCAGTAGCAGGGGTGGGGACCACAGATACGCAGTATTTT.